These 23 T cell receptor beta chains originate from one sample sequenced in a study of blood T cell repertoires in COVID-19. Only in-frame clones appear in the TCRdb table, and some are missing; sequencing was by immunoSEQ multiplex PCR. The repertoire holds some 300,000 clones, 70% to 90% seen once, with less than 15% in the top ten. The sequencing sample was made of peripheral blood. Source of these receptors: a woman in her 70s with COVID-19, enrolled during active disease.

This chain links TRBV7-7 with TRBJ2-1; D remains ambiguous. Per germline, CDR1 SSHAT and CDR2 FNYEAQ (reference sequence). This CDR3 comprises 13 residues. Trimming pared 2 bases from V and 5 bases from J, leaving 7 bases between. The CDR3 DNA reads TGTGCCAGCAGCTTAAGTCCTAACAATGAGCAGTTCTTC. It encodes CASSLSPNNEQFF. Combining the CDR3 with reference TRBV7-7 and TRBJ2-1 gives the whole variable domain GAGVSQSPRYKVTKRGQDVTLRCDPISSHATLYWYQQALGQGPEFLTYFNYEAQPDKSGLPSDRFSAERPEGSISTLTIQRTEQRDSAMYRCASSLSPNNEQFFGPGTRLTVL.

The rearrangement links TRBV28 to TRBJ2-7; 10 nucleotides line up with TRBD1. Germline-derived CDR1 and CDR2 are MDHEN and SYDVKM. V trimming: 2 bases; J trimming: 3 bases; junction bases outside the gene matches: 4. The CDR3 runs to 15 residues. The CDR3 DNA follows: TGTGCCAGCAGTTTAAAAGGGACAGGGGTCTACGAGCAGTACTTC. It is translated as CASSLKGTGVYEQYF.

The chain links TRBV6-5 to TRBJ2-7, with 7 bases identical to TRBD2. Germline V gives CDR1 MNHEY, CDR2 SVGAGI. The CDR3 contains 15 residues. The V segment lost 5 bases and the J segment 0 bases; nucleotides outside the gene matches: 7. The CDR3, as DNA: TGTGCCAGCAGTCCCGTTGGGGGGGGCTCCTACGAGCAGTACTTC. Translating it yields CASSPVGGGSYEQYF.

V gene TRBV7-9 combines with J gene TRBJ2-1; 9 nucleotides align to TRBD1. V lost 5 bases and J lost 6; bases outside the gene matches: 20. The CDR3 loop spans 19 amino acids. CDR1 is SEHNR, CDR2 FQNEAQ, per germline (reference sequence). The CDR3, as DNA: TGTGCCAGCAGCCCCCGGACAGGGGCCAAAGTCTTGTATACCAATGAGCAGTTCTTC. Its protein is CASSPRTGAKVLYTNEQFF.

This clone was recorded once. V gene TRBV27 combines with J gene TRBJ2-3; D call uncertain. The CDR3 is made up of 14 amino acids. Trimming removed 3 bases at V and 10 bases at J, with 17 bases between. Germline V gene data show CDR1 as MNHEY and CDR2 as SMNVEV (reference sequence). The chain's CDR3 is CASSFLPMGVAQYF. The DNA for the CDR3 is TGTGCCAGCAGTTTTCTCCCGATGGGCGTCGCGCAGTATTTT.

The rearrangement links TRBV10-3 to TRBJ2-7; 8 positions match TRBD1. The CDR3 loop spans 15 amino acids. Germline CDR1 and CDR2: ENHRY and SYGVKD. With 0 bases clipped from V and 0 bases from J, the junction kept 1 base outside the gene matches. This chain's CDR3 is CAISESGQGSYEQYF. CDR3 sequence (DNA): TGTGCCATCAGTGAGTCAGGACAGGGCTCCTACGAGCAGTACTTC.

This clone has just one count. CDR3 sequence reads: CASRGRSGSEQFF. The CDR3 nucleotides are TGTGCCAGCAGGGGGCGTAGCGGGAGTGAGCAGTTCTTC. V gene TRBV7-2 combines with J gene TRBJ2-1, with 9 bases matching TRBD2. CDR1 is SGHTA and CDR2 is FQGNSA in the germline V gene. This CDR3 is 13 amino acids long. After removal of 6 bases from V and 9 bases from J, the junction contained 6 bases not matched to a gene.

The gene calls are TRBV12-3 or TRBV12-4 and TRBJ1-2; a possible D gene is TRBD1 (6 bases). Deletions cut 5 bases from V and 4 bases from J, with 11 bases between. This CDR3 spans 13 amino acids. The CDR3 DNA sequence: TGTGCCAGCAGTCAACAGGGTTCCTATGGCTACACCTTC. Translation: CASSQQGSYGYTF.

The gene calls are TRBV11-2 and TRBJ2-1; perhaps TRBD2 as D (6 bases). V lost 1 base, J lost 5 bases, and 15 bases lay in between. CDR1 and CDR2 from the germline V gene are SGHAT and FQNNGV. The CDR3 spans 16 residues. This chain's CDR3 is CASSLGLGGANNEQFF. CDR3 DNA sequence: TGTGCCAGCAGCTTAGGTCTGGGGGGAGCCAACAATGAGCAGTTCTTC.

The J gene is TRBJ2-7, the V gene TRBV10-3, with 10 bases that match TRBD1. Germline CDR1 reads ENHRY; CDR2 reads SYGVKD. The CDR3 has 12 residues. V dropped 8 bases and J dropped 3; count of bases not matched to a gene: 1. The CDR3 coding sequence is TGTGCCATCGGGACAGGGGACTACGAGCAGTACTTC. Its translation is CAIGTGDYEQYF.

The gene calls are TRBV6-4 and TRBJ1-1; weak D call: TRBD1 (5 bases). The ends were cut back, 6 bases at V and 3 bases at J, with 14 bases in the middle. This CDR3 has 14 residues. Germline V gene lookup returns CDR1 MRHNA and CDR2 SNTAGT. Here the CDR3 DNA reads TGTGCCAGCAGGAAATTGATAGGGGACACTGAAGCTTTCTTT. Translation gives CASRKLIGDTEAFF.

The chain joins TRBV3-1 (or the pseudogene TRBV3-2) to TRBJ1-1; weak D call: TRBD1 (5 bases). This CDR3 has 17 amino acids. The V gene lost 2 bases and the J gene lost 3 bases, with 19 bases spanning the gap. The germline CDR1 and CDR2 sequences are LGHDT and YNNKEL (reference sequence). CDR3 sequence reads: CASSQSPRGGRDTEAFF. Written as DNA, the CDR3 is TGTGCCAGCAGCCAAAGCCCCCGGGGGGGGAGGGACACTGAAGCTTTCTTT.

This clone has a single count. The chain combines TRBV3-1 (or the pseudogene TRBV3-2) with TRBJ1-4; 8 nucleotides match TRBD1. The V gene end was trimmed by 11 bases and the J gene end by 7 bases; junction bases not matched to a gene: 6. This CDR3 has 12 amino acids. Germline CDR1 LGHDT, CDR2 YNNKEL (reference sequence). CDR3 DNA sequence: TGTGCCGTACAGGGGGAGGGTGAAAAACTGTTTTTT. Amino acids: CAVQGEGEKLFF.

The V gene is TRBV29-1, the J gene TRBJ2-3; tentatively, D is TRBD2 (5 bases). Between the trimmed V and J ends, which lost 4 bases and 5 bases, there was a span of 13 bases. This CDR3 has 13 residues. CDR1 is SQVTM, CDR2 ANQGSEA, per germline. This CDR3 is CSVVPGIQDTQYF. Written as DNA, the CDR3 is TGCAGCGTTGTCCCGGGAATTCAAGATACGCAGTATTTT.

The chain has TRBV28 and TRBJ2-5, with 7 bases lining up with TRBD1. The CDR3 is 13 amino acids. V was clipped by 6 bases and J by 4 bases; unmatched bases: 5. Germline values: CDR1 MDHEN, CDR2 SYDVKM. CDR3 amino acids: CASRQTGVETQYF. DNA of the CDR3: TGTGCCAGCAGACAAACAGGGGTAGAGACCCAGTACTTC. The whole variable domain, remainder taken from reference TRBV28 and TRBJ2-5, is DVKVTQSSRYLVKRTGEKVFLECVQDMDHENMFWYRQDPGLGLRLIYFSYDVKMKEKGDIPEGYSVSREKKERFSLILESASTNQTSMYLCASRQTGVETQYFGPGTRLLVL.

The rearrangement joins TRBV15 to TRBJ1-2; 7 bases are a match to TRBD1. CDR1 is LNHNV, CDR2 YYDKDF, per germline (reference sequence). With 0 bases clipped from V and 3 bases from J, the junction kept 10 bases outside the gene matches. The CDR3 totals 17 residues. The chain's CDR3 is CATSRDVEGAGYYGYTF. DNA of the CDR3: TGTGCCACCAGCAGAGATGTGGAGGGGGCGGGGTACTATGGCTACACCTTC.

The chain carries TRBV5-1 and TRBJ2-4, with 8 bases lining up with TRBD1. Germline CDR1 is SGHRS and CDR2 is YFSETQ. V gave up 3 bases and J gave up 9 bases; unmatched junction bases: 8. The CDR3 runs to 14 residues. In nucleotides, the CDR3 is TGCGCCAGCAGCTCAGACAGGGGATCGGGCATTCAGTACTTC. Protein: CASSSDRGSGIQYF.

A word on this clone: Different DNA sequences within this sample yield the same CDR3. V and J are TRBV18 and TRBJ1-2; the match to TRBD1 covers 10 bases. Per the germline V gene, CDR1 is KGHSH and CDR2 is LQKENI. The CDR3 spans 15 residues. With 3 bases clipped from V and 4 bases from J, the junction kept 5 bases outside the gene matches. The CDR3 DNA sequence: TGTGCCAGCTCACCTTCGACAGGGGGCGGCTATGGCTACACCTTC. Its translation is CASSPSTGGGYGYTF. Variable domain in full (rest from reference TRBV18 and TRBJ1-2): NAGVMQNPRHLVRRRGQEARLRCSPMKGHSHVYWYRQLPEEGLKFMVYLQKENIIDESGMPKERFSAEFPKEGPSILRIQQVVRGDSAAYFCASSPSTGGGYGYTFGSGTRLTVV.

The chain combines TRBV6-5 with TRBJ2-1, with D maybe TRBD1 (6 bases). Germline lookup yields CDR1 MNHEY and CDR2 SVGAGI. The CDR3 consists of 15 residues. The V gene lost 6 bases and the J gene lost 6 bases, with 18 bases spanning the gap. The CDR3 DNA reads as TGTGCCAGCAGCCTTACAGGGCCGGTCCCCAATGAGCAGTTCTTC. Translating it yields CASSLTGPVPNEQFF.

The rearrangement joins TRBV6-5 to TRBJ2-7; 7 bases match TRBD2. The CDR3 is 15 residues long. With V trimmed by 2 bases and J by 2 bases, 6 bases remained unmatched. Germline V gene lookup returns CDR1 MNHEY and CDR2 SVGAGI. CDR3 residues: CASSYLRSGTYEQYF. The DNA of the CDR3 is TGTGCCAGCAGTTACCTCCGGAGCGGGACCTACGAGCAGTACTTC.

The chain recombines TRBV13 with TRBJ1-1, with TRBD1 identical over 7 bases. V gave up 5 bases and J gave up 0 bases; unmatched junction bases: 6. The CDR3 totals 15 residues. In germline, CDR1 is PRHDT, CDR2 FYEKMQ (reference sequence). For the CDR3, the DNA is TGTGCCAGCAGCCTCGCGGGACAGTTGAACACTGAAGCTTTCTTT. Translation: CASSLAGQLNTEAFF.

V gene TRBV28 combines with J gene TRBJ1-1, with 10 bases aligning to TRBD1. The junction had 5 bases not matched to a gene; V was cut back by 6 bases and J by 7 bases. The germline gives CDR1 MDHEN, CDR2 SYDVKM. The CDR3 length is 13 residues. In DNA form, the CDR3 reads TGTGCCAGCAGGGGGACAGGGGATATTGAAGCTTTCTTT. It translates to CASRGTGDIEAFF.

The genes are TRBV5-6 and TRBJ1-3, with 7 bases aligning to TRBD1. The germline CDR1 and CDR2 sequences are SGHDT and YYEEEE. CDR3 length equals 16 residues. The ends lost 0 bases at V and 0 bases at J; junction bases unmatched: 3. The CDR3 DNA sequence: TGTGCCAGCAGCTTGGGGACAGGACGCTCTGGAAACACCATATATTTT. The encoded protein is CASSLGTGRSGNTIYF.